This TCR beta chain was captured in a study of blood T cell repertoires in COVID-19. The wider study: T cells, B-cell-depleted T cells, or PBMCs provided the cDNA or gDNA that served as material.

Cohorts were determined from participant-reported clinical history. Germline V gives CDR1 GTSNPN, CDR2 SVGIG (reference sequence). The CDR3 consists of 15 residues. The V gene end was trimmed by 2 bases and the J gene end by 0 bases; junction bases not matched to a gene: 1. Repertoires were generated with immunoSEQ multiplex PCR, while TCRdb's copy carries only in-frame clones and drops some. The table has approximately 220,000 clones, roughly 89% seen once. The specimen sequenced was PBMCs or T cells enriched from blood (not recorded which). The chain has TRBV30 and TRBJ2-6; 7 bases align to TRBD2. The receptor comes from a young man who had been exposed to COVID-19. This chain's CDR3 is CAWSWGGSGANVLTF. The CDR3 DNA is TGTGCCTGGAGTTGGGGGGGCTCTGGGGCCAACGTCCTGACTTTC. Full variable domain (remainder filled in from reference TRBV30 and TRBJ2-6): SQTIHQWPATLVQPVGSPLSLECTVEGTSNPNLYWYRQAAGRGLQLLFYSVGIGQISSEVPQNLSASRPQDRQFILSSKKLLLSDSGFYLCAWSWGGSGANVLTFGAGSRLTVL.